The clone carrying this T cell receptor beta chain was seen just once. Its antigen is not identified. The sample originates from a study of cytomegalovirus exposure and HLA in healthy donors. Study-wide results and caveats: An observed cluster of highly shared sequence variants was recorded as a likely sequencing artifact. The authors later found HLA-associated TCR beta chains more clonally expanded than equally common others. The dataset shows that most TCR sequences were rare, while some public TCRs occurred in many donors. In a later analysis, at a false discovery rate of 0.05, approximately 16,000 TCR beta sequences matched HLA alleles.

The PCR made use of 60 Vbeta and 13 Jbeta primers. The repertoire was sequenced with immunoSEQ multiplex PCR; TCRdb's copy has only in-frame clones and lacks some. The sample contains some 40,000 clones, around 82% of which appear only once. The CDR3 has 17 amino acids. Germline CDR1 SGHVS, CDR2 FNYEAQ. With 5 bases clipped from V and 4 bases from J, the junction kept 11 bases outside the gene matches. This sequence joins TRBV7-6 and TRBJ2-7; 13 nucleotides line up with TRBD2. Source material: PBMCs. The receptor was derived from a woman aged 18 to 35 in good health and CMV-seropositive. The CDR3 loop reads CASSPQSTSGRSYEQYF. CDR3 DNA: TGTGCCAGCAGCCCGCAATCGACTAGCGGGAGGTCGTACGAGCAGTACTTC.